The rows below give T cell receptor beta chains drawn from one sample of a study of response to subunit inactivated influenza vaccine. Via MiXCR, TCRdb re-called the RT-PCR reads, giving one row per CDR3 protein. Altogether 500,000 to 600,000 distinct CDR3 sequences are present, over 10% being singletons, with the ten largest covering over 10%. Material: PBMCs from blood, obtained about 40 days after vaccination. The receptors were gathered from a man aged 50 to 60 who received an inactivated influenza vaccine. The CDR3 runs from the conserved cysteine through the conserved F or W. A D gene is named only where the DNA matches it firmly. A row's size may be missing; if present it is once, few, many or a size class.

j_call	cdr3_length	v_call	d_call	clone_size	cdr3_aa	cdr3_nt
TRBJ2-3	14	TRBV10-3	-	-	CAISESSGTDTQYF	TGTGCCATCAGTGAGTCATCTGGCACAGATACGCAGTATTTT
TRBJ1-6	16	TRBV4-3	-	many	CASSQALGSKNSPLHF	TGCGCCAGCAGCCAGGCGCTAGGGAGTAAGAATTCACCCCTCCACTTT
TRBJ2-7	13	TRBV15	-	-	CATSRDKGYEQYF	TGTGCCACCAGCAGAGATAAGGGATACGAGCAGTACTTC
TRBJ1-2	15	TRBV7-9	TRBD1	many	CASSDRDRVYYGYTF	TGTGCCAGCAGCGACCGGGACAGGGTATACTATGGCTACACCTTC
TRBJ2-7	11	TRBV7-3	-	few	CASPPPGEQYF	TGTGCCAGCCCCCCGCCGGGAGAGCAGTACTTC
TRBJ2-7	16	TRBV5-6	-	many	CASSGTLFRSSYEQYF	TGTGCCAGCAGCGGGACCTTGTTCCGATCCTCCTACGAGCAGTACTTC
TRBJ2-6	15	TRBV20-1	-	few	CSARKWDSGANVLTF	TGCAGTGCTAGAAAATGGGACTCTGGGGCCAACGTCCTGACTTTC
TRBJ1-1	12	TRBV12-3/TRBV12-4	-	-	CASSLGAWGAFF	TGTGCCAGCAGTTTGGGGGCATGGGGTGCTTTCTTT
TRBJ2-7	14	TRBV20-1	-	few	CSARDPRHSYEQYF	TGCAGTGCTAGAGATCCGCGTCACTCCTACGAGCAGTACTTC
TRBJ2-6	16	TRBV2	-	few	CASSEGTGEGANVLTF	TGTGCCAGCAGTGAAGGGACGGGCGAAGGGGCCAACGTCCTGACTTTC
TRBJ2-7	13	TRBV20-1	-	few	CSADPGPSDEQYF	TGCAGTGCTGACCCGGGGCCCTCGGACGAGCAGTACTTC
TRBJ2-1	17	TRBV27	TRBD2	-	CASSLSSAAGGGHEQFF	TGTGCCAGCAGTTTATCGAGCGCGGCGGGAGGCGGCCATGAGCAGTTCTTC
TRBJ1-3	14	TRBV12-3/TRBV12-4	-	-	CASTLSVSGNTIYF	TGTGCCAGCACCTTATCCGTCTCTGGAAACACCATATATTTT
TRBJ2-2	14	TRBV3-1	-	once	CASSPQRAAGELFF	TGTGCCAGCAGCCCGCAGCGGGCGGCCGGGGAGCTGTTTTTT
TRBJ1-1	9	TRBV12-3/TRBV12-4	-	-	CARRGGAFF	TGTGCCAGGAGGGGGGGGGCTTTCTTT
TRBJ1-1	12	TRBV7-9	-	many	CASSWMGTEAFF	TGTGCCAGCAGTTGGATGGGCACTGAAGCTTTCTTT
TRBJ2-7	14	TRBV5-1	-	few	CASTPGGSNYEQYF	TGCGCCAGCACCCCCGGGGGATCTAACTACGAGCAGTACTTC
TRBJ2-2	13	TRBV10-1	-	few	CASSESVGGELFF	TGCGCCAGCAGTGAGTCGGTCGGCGGGGAGCTGTTTTTT
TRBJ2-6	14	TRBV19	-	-	CASSPQAEANVLTF	TGTGCCAGTAGTCCCCAGGCGGAGGCCAACGTCCTGACTTTC
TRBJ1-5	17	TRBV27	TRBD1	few	CASSVPGGQGRNQPQHF	TGTGCCAGCAGTGTCCCCGGAGGACAGGGACGGAATCAGCCCCAGCATTTT